A selection of T cell receptor beta chains follows, all from one sample in a study of follicular helper T cells after annual influenza vaccination. The data were produced by immunoSEQ multiplex PCR, yet TCRdb's version contains in-frame clones alone and is incomplete. The sample records approximately 9,900 clones, around 90% being singletons. The material sequenced was CXCR5+ CD38- circulating T follicular helper cells from blood, taken on the day of influenza vaccination. These TCRs come from an adult who received the influenza vaccine. The CDR3 runs from the conserved cysteine through the conserved F or W. Fields, in order: clone size, J gene, D gene, V gene, CDR3 DNA, CDR3 protein. A D gene is named only where the DNA matches it firmly. Only part of the rows carry a size: once, few, many, or a class if the clone is expanded.

clone size: -
J gene: TRBJ2-7
D gene: TRBD1
V gene: TRBV19
CDR3 DNA: TGTGCCAGTAGTGACAGGGGGTCCTACGAGCAGTACTTC
CDR3 protein: CASSDRGSYEQYF

clone size: -
J gene: TRBJ2-3
D gene: TRBD2
V gene: TRBV5-8
CDR3 DNA: TGTGCCAGCGTAAAGCGGGGGATCACAGATACGCAGTATTTT
CDR3 protein: CASVKRGITDTQYF

clone size: -
J gene: TRBJ2-7
D gene: TRBD1
V gene: TRBV2
CDR3 DNA: TGTGCCAGCAGTGGGGACAGCTACGTCTACGAGCAGTACTTC
CDR3 protein: CASSGDSYVYEQYF

clone size: -
J gene: TRBJ2-3
D gene: -
V gene: TRBV7-9
CDR3 DNA: TGTGCCAGCAGCTTAGCCTTCACAGATACGCAGTATTTT
CDR3 protein: CASSLAFTDTQYF

clone size: -
J gene: TRBJ1-2
D gene: -
V gene: TRBV12-2
CDR3 DNA: TGTGCAAGTCGCTTAGTGGGGGGGTACACCTTC
CDR3 protein: CASRLVGGYTF

clone size: -
J gene: TRBJ2-3
D gene: -
V gene: TRBV4-2
CDR3 DNA: TGTGCCAGCAGCCAATGGGGATCTAGCACAGATACGCAGTATTTT
CDR3 protein: CASSQWGSSTDTQYF

clone size: -
J gene: TRBJ1-5
D gene: -
V gene: TRBV4-3
CDR3 DNA: TGCGCCAGCAGCCCTCAGCACGGGGGGGTTGGTCAGCCCCAGCATTTT
CDR3 protein: CASSPQHGGVGQPQHF

clone size: -
J gene: TRBJ2-3
D gene: -
V gene: TRBV6-1
CDR3 DNA: TGTGCCAGCAGTGATCTAGGGGCGCGGGGCACAGATACGCAGTATTTT
CDR3 protein: CASSDLGARGTDTQYF

clone size: -
J gene: TRBJ1-2
D gene: TRBD1
V gene: TRBV6-4
CDR3 DNA: TGTGCCAGCAGACCTCAGGGGGCCAACTATGGCTACACCTTC
CDR3 protein: CASRPQGANYGYTF

clone size: -
J gene: TRBJ2-3
D gene: -
V gene: TRBV6-1
CDR3 DNA: TGTGCCAGCAGTGAAGCGGCAGATACGCAGTATTTT
CDR3 protein: CASSEAADTQYF

clone size: -
J gene: TRBJ1-1
D gene: -
V gene: TRBV5-5
CDR3 DNA: TGTGCCAGCAGAATAGGGGTGGTGAACACTGAAGCTTTCTTT
CDR3 protein: CASRIGVVNTEAFF

clone size: -
J gene: TRBJ1-1
D gene: -
V gene: TRBV5-1
CDR3 DNA: TGCGCCAGCAGCTTGACAGGGCTCGGGAACACTGAAGCTTTCTTT
CDR3 protein: CASSLTGLGNTEAFF

clone size: -
J gene: TRBJ2-3
D gene: -
V gene: TRBV9
CDR3 DNA: TGTGCCAGCAGCGCGGCTATGGGGGTAGGAGATACGCAGTATTTT
CDR3 protein: CASSAAMGVGDTQYF

clone size: -
J gene: TRBJ1-1
D gene: TRBD1
V gene: TRBV10-3
CDR3 DNA: TGTGCCATCAGTAATCAGGGGGATAATGAAGCTTTCTTT
CDR3 protein: CAISNQGDNEAFF

clone size: -
J gene: TRBJ2-7
D gene: TRBD1
V gene: TRBV6-1
CDR3 DNA: TGTGCCAGCAGTGACAACGCCCGGGACAGGGTTTGCTTC
CDR3 protein: CASSDNARDRVCF

clone size: -
J gene: TRBJ2-7
D gene: -
V gene: TRBV29-1
CDR3 DNA: TGCAGCGTATCTTCAGGGGGGGCTATATACGAGCAGTACTTC
CDR3 protein: CSVSSGGAIYEQYF

clone size: -
J gene: TRBJ2-2
D gene: -
V gene: TRBV4-3
CDR3 DNA: TGCGCCAGCAGCCCCTTGTCCGGACGAACCGGGGAGCTGTTTTTT
CDR3 protein: CASSPLSGRTGELFF

clone size: -
J gene: TRBJ1-1
D gene: -
V gene: TRBV28
CDR3 DNA: TGTGCCAGCAGTTTATCTTCCGGAGGTGAAGCTTTCTTT
CDR3 protein: CASSLSSGGEAFF

clone size: -
J gene: TRBJ2-2
D gene: TRBD1
V gene: TRBV11-3
CDR3 DNA: TGTGCCAGCAGTCATCAGGACAGGGGGCTGATCGGGGAGCTGTTTTTT
CDR3 protein: CASSHQDRGLIGELFF

clone size: -
J gene: TRBJ2-1
D gene: -
V gene: TRBV10-1
CDR3 DNA: TGCGCCAGCAGTAACTCCGGATACAATGAGCAGTTCTTC
CDR3 protein: CASSNSGYNEQFF

clone size: -
J gene: TRBJ2-3
D gene: -
V gene: TRBV29-1
CDR3 DNA: TGCAGCGTTGAAGGGATCGCGGGGGGGACAGGTACGCAGTATTTT
CDR3 protein: CSVEGIAGGTGTQYF

clone size: -
J gene: TRBJ1-1
D gene: -
V gene: TRBV5-6
CDR3 DNA: TGTGCCAGCAGCTTCCCGACAGGGAACACTGAAGCTTTCTTT
CDR3 protein: CASSFPTGNTEAFF

clone size: -
J gene: TRBJ2-3
D gene: -
V gene: TRBV29-1
CDR3 DNA: TGCAGCGTTGGATGGGGGGGGGCGGATACGCAGTATTTT
CDR3 protein: CSVGWGGADTQYF

clone size: -
J gene: TRBJ1-2
D gene: -
V gene: TRBV5-1
CDR3 DNA: TGCGCCAGCAGCTTGTTTAGGGATTCTAACTATGGCTACACCTTC
CDR3 protein: CASSLFRDSNYGYTF

clone size: once
J gene: TRBJ1-1
D gene: TRBD1
V gene: TRBV19
CDR3 DNA: TGTGCCAGTAGTACGGGACAGGTAAACACTGAAGCTTTCTTT
CDR3 protein: CASSTGQVNTEAFF

clone size: -
J gene: TRBJ1-4
D gene: -
V gene: TRBV5-1
CDR3 DNA: TGCGCCAGCAGCGGGGAAGGGAATGAAAAACTGTTTTTT
CDR3 protein: CASSGEGNEKLFF

clone size: -
J gene: TRBJ1-2
D gene: -
V gene: TRBV5-8
CDR3 DNA: TGTGCCAGCAGCCCCACCAGGGAGCCTTTGCGGGGCTACACCTTC
CDR3 protein: CASSPTREPLRGYTF

clone size: -
J gene: TRBJ1-2
D gene: -
V gene: TRBV7-9
CDR3 DNA: TGTGCCAGCAGCTTTACCGGCATTAACTATGGCTACACCTTC
CDR3 protein: CASSFTGINYGYTF

clone size: -
J gene: TRBJ1-4
D gene: -
V gene: TRBV14
CDR3 DNA: TGTGCCAGCAGCCAAGCGGGCCCTGGCAGATCAACTAATGAAAAACTGTTTTTT
CDR3 protein: CASSQAGPGRSTNEKLFF

clone size: -
J gene: TRBJ2-3
D gene: -
V gene: TRBV5-1
CDR3 DNA: TGCGCCAGCAGCTTGGGAGCAGGGTTTGTGGCAGATACGCAGTATTTT
CDR3 protein: CASSLGAGFVADTQYF

clone size: -
J gene: TRBJ1-5
D gene: -
V gene: TRBV11-2
CDR3 DNA: TGTGCCAGCAGCCGTGAGAGAGATCAGCCCCAGCATTTT
CDR3 protein: CASSRERDQPQHF

clone size: few
J gene: TRBJ2-5
D gene: TRBD2
V gene: TRBV9
CDR3 DNA: TGTGCCAGCAGCGAGGGGACTAGCGGGTTAGAGACCCAGTACTTC
CDR3 protein: CASSEGTSGLETQYF

clone size: -
J gene: TRBJ2-3
D gene: -
V gene: TRBV27
CDR3 DNA: TGTGCCATTAAAAGAAAAGGGCAGGGCACAGATACGCAGTATTTT
CDR3 protein: CAIKRKGQGTDTQYF

clone size: -
J gene: TRBJ2-4
D gene: -
V gene: TRBV19
CDR3 DNA: TGTGCCAGTAGTATGGGGAGGAACATTCAGTACTTC
CDR3 protein: CASSMGRNIQYF

clone size: -
J gene: TRBJ1-2
D gene: -
V gene: TRBV6-5
CDR3 DNA: TGTGCCAGCAGTTACGAGGGGAATTGGGGCTACACCTTC
CDR3 protein: CASSYEGNWGYTF

clone size: -
J gene: TRBJ1-4
D gene: -
V gene: TRBV6-6
CDR3 DNA: TGTGCCAGCAGTAGGGACAAGTACGAAAAACTGTTTTTT
CDR3 protein: CASSRDKYEKLFF

clone size: -
J gene: TRBJ1-3
D gene: -
V gene: TRBV6-5
CDR3 DNA: TGTGCCAGCAGTGACTGGGGAAACACCATATATTTT
CDR3 protein: CASSDWGNTIYF

clone size: -
J gene: TRBJ2-1
D gene: -
V gene: TRBV27
CDR3 DNA: TGTGCCAGCAGTTCCTCAGGACGGAGACACAATGAGCAGTTCTTC
CDR3 protein: CASSSSGRRHNEQFF

clone size: once
J gene: TRBJ1-1
D gene: -
V gene: TRBV28
CDR3 DNA: TGTGCCAGCAGTGGACCGGGACTTATGAAAGCTTTCTTT
CDR3 protein: CASSGPGLMKAFF

clone size: -
J gene: TRBJ2-5
D gene: -
V gene: TRBV25-1
CDR3 DNA: TGTGCCAGCAAAAGAGAGACCCAGTACTTC
CDR3 protein: CASKRETQYF

clone size: -
J gene: TRBJ1-4
D gene: -
V gene: TRBV1
CDR3 DNA: TGCACCAGCGGGGCCGGGACATCTCAACTAAGAAATGAAAAACTGTTTTTT
CDR3 protein: CTSGAGTSQLRNEKLFF

clone size: -
J gene: TRBJ1-3
D gene: -
V gene: TRBV30
CDR3 DNA: TGTGCCTGGAGAGTGAGCTCTGGAAACACCATATATTTT
CDR3 protein: CAWRVSSGNTIYF

clone size: few
J gene: TRBJ1-6
D gene: -
V gene: TRBV16
CDR3 DNA: TGTGCCAGCAGCACCACCGGGCAGGGAAATTCACCCCTCCACTTT
CDR3 protein: CASSTTGQGNSPLHF

clone size: once
J gene: TRBJ2-1
D gene: TRBD2
V gene: TRBV5-4
CDR3 DNA: TGTGCCAGCAGCCAAGACCTAGCGGGGAGTAATGAGCAGTTCTTC
CDR3 protein: CASSQDLAGSNEQFF

clone size: -
J gene: TRBJ2-3
D gene: TRBD2
V gene: TRBV5-1
CDR3 DNA: TGCGCCAGCAGGACCGGGACTAGCGGGGGGCAGGCAGATACGCAGTATTTT
CDR3 protein: CASRTGTSGGQADTQYF

clone size: once
J gene: TRBJ2-2
D gene: -
V gene: TRBV19
CDR3 DNA: TGTGCCAGTAGTATAGAAAGGGGGGGGGTCACCGGGGAGCTGTTTTTT
CDR3 protein: CASSIERGGVTGELFF

clone size: -
J gene: TRBJ2-3
D gene: -
V gene: TRBV4-3
CDR3 DNA: TGCGCCAGCAGCCAAGATCTCGGGGGGCAAGGGGTTGCAGATACGCAGTATTTT
CDR3 protein: CASSQDLGGQGVADTQYF

clone size: -
J gene: TRBJ2-7
D gene: -
V gene: TRBV27
CDR3 DNA: TGTGCCAGCAGTTGGGGGAGCCACTCCTACGAGCAGTACTTC
CDR3 protein: CASSWGSHSYEQYF

clone size: -
J gene: TRBJ2-7
D gene: -
V gene: TRBV12-2
CDR3 DNA: TGTGCAAGTCGCTTAGCGTTCAGGGGGCTGCGCTACGAGCAGTACTTC
CDR3 protein: CASRLAFRGLRYEQYF

clone size: -
J gene: TRBJ1-2
D gene: TRBD1
V gene: TRBV5-1
CDR3 DNA: TGCGCCAGCAGCTTGGAACAGGGGGCCGTCTATGGCTACACCTTC
CDR3 protein: CASSLEQGAVYGYTF

clone size: -
J gene: TRBJ2-7
D gene: -
V gene: TRBV7-8
CDR3 DNA: TGTGCCAGCAGCCTAAGGGACCTCTACGAGCAGTACTTC
CDR3 protein: CASSLRDLYEQYF

clone size: -
J gene: TRBJ1-1
D gene: -
V gene: TRBV29-1
CDR3 DNA: TGCAGTGCCGGGGGGCCGGGCACTGAAGCTTTCTTT
CDR3 protein: CSAGGPGTEAFF

clone size: -
J gene: TRBJ2-1
D gene: TRBD2
V gene: TRBV18
CDR3 DNA: TGTGCCAGCTCACCACCAGGCGGGGGGGTCCTTAATGAGCAGTTCTTC
CDR3 protein: CASSPPGGGVLNEQFF

clone size: -
J gene: TRBJ1-1
D gene: -
V gene: TRBV5-6
CDR3 DNA: TGTGCCAGCAGGGGCGATGCAGGGGCGAGTAGGGACACTGAAGCTTTCTTT
CDR3 protein: CASRGDAGASRDTEAFF

clone size: -
J gene: TRBJ2-7
D gene: -
V gene: TRBV4-3
CDR3 DNA: TGCGCCAGCAGCCCATCTGACAGTAAATTTTACGAGCAGTACTTC
CDR3 protein: CASSPSDSKFYEQYF

clone size: -
J gene: TRBJ2-7
D gene: -
V gene: TRBV30
CDR3 DNA: TGTGCCTGGAGCCGCGGGAATCCCTACGAGCAGTACTTC
CDR3 protein: CAWSRGNPYEQYF

clone size: -
J gene: TRBJ2-3
D gene: -
V gene: TRBV4-1
CDR3 DNA: TGCGCCAGCAGCGCGGACACTTCATGGAGCACAGATACGCAGTATTTT
CDR3 protein: CASSADTSWSTDTQYF